The 9 T cell receptor beta chains below all came from one sample that was sequenced in a study of shared clonotypes between healthy human individuals. This table comes from immunoSEQ multiplex PCR, and its TCRdb copy is limited to in-frame clones, with some not included. Here the sample spans 950,000 to 1,200,000 clones, around three quarters being singletons. Sequencing used memory CD4+ T cells from PBMCs. Indicated subset: CD45RA-negative fraction. Receptors were obtained from a man aged 18 to 29 in good health. Some clones in this sample may be carry-over from other donors' samples.

Regarding this clone: Additional DNA sequences in this sample encode the identical CDR3. This chain joins TRBV5-8 and TRBJ1-1; perhaps TRBD1 as D (5 bases). Germline V gene data show CDR1 as SGHTS and CDR2 as YDEGEE. CDR3 length: 13 residues. V lost 5 bases and J 1 base, leaving 9 bases between the germline ends. Here the CDR3 reads CASSFGTNTEAFF. The CDR3 coding sequence is TGTGCCAGCAGTTTTGGGACGAACACTGAAGCTTTCTTT.

The gene calls are TRBV27 and TRBJ2-7, with 8 bases identical to TRBD1. The CDR3 sequence is 15 residues long. Germline V gene lookup returns CDR1 MNHEY and CDR2 SMNVEV (reference sequence). V lost 2 bases to trimming and J lost 2 bases; unmatched junction nucleotides: 5. CDR3 region: CASSLLTGAPYEQYF. In nucleotides, the CDR3 is TGTGCCAGCAGTTTACTGACAGGGGCCCCCTACGAGCAGTACTTC.

The rearrangement uses TRBV27 and TRBJ1-3, with D uncertain. The CDR3 totals 14 residues. Germline V gene lookup returns CDR1 MNHEY and CDR2 SMNVEV (reference sequence). V dropped 6 bases and J dropped 0 bases, with 9 bases sitting between them. The CDR3 region is CASRGISSGNTIYF. The DNA of the CDR3 is TGTGCCAGCAGGGGAATTAGCTCTGGAAACACCATATATTTT.

The gene calls are TRBV18 and TRBJ2-2; D possibly uses TRBD1 or TRBD2 (5 bases each). Germline loops: CDR1 KGHSH, CDR2 LQKENI. The CDR3 has 15 residues. The V gene lost 0 bases and the J gene lost 4 bases, with 9 bases spanning the gap. The CDR3 DNA is TGTGCCAGCTCACCACCCAGGGCGGGCACCGGGGAGCTGTTTTTT. Protein sequence: CASSPPRAGTGELFF.

In the case of this clone: Given a much more abundant clone one base away, this may be a read error. This chain connects TRBV27 to TRBJ1-1; the match to TRBD1 covers 7 bases. With V trimmed by 5 bases and J by 0 bases, 3 bases remained unmatched. CDR3 length: 14 residues. Per the germline V gene, CDR1 is MNHEY and CDR2 is SMNVEV (reference sequence). As DNA, the CDR3 is TGTGCCAGCAGTACGACAGGGATGAACACTGAAGCTTTCTTT. It specifies CASSTTGMNTEAFF.

The V gene is TRBV7-6, the J gene TRBJ2-3, with 7 nucleotides matching TRBD2. The trim removed 11 bases at V and 0 bases at J, leaving 14 bases unmatched. Germline-derived CDR1 and CDR2 are SGHVS and FNYEAQ. CDR3 length: 16 residues. CDR3 residues: CARGGRHFTSTDTQYF. DNA for the CDR3: TGTGCCCGGGGCGGGAGACACTTTACTAGCACAGATACGCAGTATTTT.

This clone appeared once. The chain combines TRBV18 with TRBJ2-3; a weak D match, TRBD2 (5 bases). This CDR3 spans 15 amino acids. The germline CDR1 and CDR2 sequences are KGHSH and LQKENI. Between the trimmed V and J ends, which lost 2 bases and 3 bases, there was a span of 12 bases. The CDR3 sequence is CASSPTVTRTDTQYF. The CDR3 DNA follows: TGTGCCAGCTCACCAACAGTTACTAGAACAGATACGCAGTATTTT.

The chain uses TRBV28 and TRBJ1-5, with 7 bases fitting TRBD1. CDR1 is MDHEN, CDR2 SYDVKM, per germline. V lost 5 bases and J lost 7; bases outside the gene matches: 11. The CDR3 length is 15 residues. The CDR3 here is CASSIPNRGEQPQHF. The CDR3 region has the DNA TGTGCCAGCAGTATCCCCAACAGGGGAGAACAGCCCCAGCATTTT.

A single count supports this clone. The chain recombines TRBV7-2 with TRBJ1-1; perhaps TRBD1 as D (6 bases). The V end was cut by 5 bases, the J end by 9 bases, with 19 bases between. The CDR3 is 14 amino acids. The germline gives CDR1 SGHTA, CDR2 FQGNSA. CDR3 nucleotides: TGTGCCAGCAGCGTGGAGGGGGGGAAAAGGAAAGCTTTCTTT. Its translation is CASSVEGGKRKAFF.